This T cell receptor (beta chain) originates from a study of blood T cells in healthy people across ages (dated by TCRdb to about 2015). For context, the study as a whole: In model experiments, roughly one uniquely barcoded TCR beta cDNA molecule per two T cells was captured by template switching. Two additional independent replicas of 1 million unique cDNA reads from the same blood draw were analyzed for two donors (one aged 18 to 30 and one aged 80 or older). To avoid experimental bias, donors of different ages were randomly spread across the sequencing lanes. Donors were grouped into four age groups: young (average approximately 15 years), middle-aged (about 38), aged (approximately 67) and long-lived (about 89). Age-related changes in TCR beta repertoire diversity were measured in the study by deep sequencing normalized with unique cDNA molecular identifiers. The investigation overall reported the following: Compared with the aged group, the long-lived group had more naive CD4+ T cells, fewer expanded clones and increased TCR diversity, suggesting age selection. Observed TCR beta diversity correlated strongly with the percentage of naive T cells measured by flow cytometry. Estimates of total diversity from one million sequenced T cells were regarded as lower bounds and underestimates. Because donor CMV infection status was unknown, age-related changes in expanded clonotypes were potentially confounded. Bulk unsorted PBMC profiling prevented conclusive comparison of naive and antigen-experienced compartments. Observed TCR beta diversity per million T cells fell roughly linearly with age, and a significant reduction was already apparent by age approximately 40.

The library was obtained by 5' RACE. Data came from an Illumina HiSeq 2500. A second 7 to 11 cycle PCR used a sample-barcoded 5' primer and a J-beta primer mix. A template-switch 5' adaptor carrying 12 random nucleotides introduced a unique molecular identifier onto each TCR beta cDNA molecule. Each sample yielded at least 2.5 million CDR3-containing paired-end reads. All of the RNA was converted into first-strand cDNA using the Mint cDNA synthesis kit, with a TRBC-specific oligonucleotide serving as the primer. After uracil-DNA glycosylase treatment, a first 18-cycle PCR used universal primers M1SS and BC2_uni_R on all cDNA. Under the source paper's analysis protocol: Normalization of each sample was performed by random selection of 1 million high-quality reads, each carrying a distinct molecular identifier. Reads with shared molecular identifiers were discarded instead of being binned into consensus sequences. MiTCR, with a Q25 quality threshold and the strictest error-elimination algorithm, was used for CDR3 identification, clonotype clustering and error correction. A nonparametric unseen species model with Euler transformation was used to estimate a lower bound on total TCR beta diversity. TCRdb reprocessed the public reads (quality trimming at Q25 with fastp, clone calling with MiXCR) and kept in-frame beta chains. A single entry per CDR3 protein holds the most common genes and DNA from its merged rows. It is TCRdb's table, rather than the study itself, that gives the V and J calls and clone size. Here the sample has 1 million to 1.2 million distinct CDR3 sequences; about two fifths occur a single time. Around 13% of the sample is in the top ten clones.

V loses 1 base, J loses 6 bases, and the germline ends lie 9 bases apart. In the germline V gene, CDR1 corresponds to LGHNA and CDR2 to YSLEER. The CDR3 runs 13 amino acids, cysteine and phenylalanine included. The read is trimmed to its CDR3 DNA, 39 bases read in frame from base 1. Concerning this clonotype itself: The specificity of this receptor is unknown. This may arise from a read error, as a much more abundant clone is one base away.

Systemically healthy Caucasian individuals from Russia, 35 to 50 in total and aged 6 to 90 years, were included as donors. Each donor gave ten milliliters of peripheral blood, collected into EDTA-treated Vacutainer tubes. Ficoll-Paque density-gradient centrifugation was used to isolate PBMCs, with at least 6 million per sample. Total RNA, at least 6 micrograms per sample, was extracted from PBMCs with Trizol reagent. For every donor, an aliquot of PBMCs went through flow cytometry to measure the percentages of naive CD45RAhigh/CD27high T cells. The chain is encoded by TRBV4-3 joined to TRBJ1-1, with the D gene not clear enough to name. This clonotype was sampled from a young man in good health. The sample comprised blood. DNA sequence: TGCGCCAGCAGCCAAGGGAGGTACGCTGAAGCTTTCTTT. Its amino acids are CASSQGRYAEAFF.